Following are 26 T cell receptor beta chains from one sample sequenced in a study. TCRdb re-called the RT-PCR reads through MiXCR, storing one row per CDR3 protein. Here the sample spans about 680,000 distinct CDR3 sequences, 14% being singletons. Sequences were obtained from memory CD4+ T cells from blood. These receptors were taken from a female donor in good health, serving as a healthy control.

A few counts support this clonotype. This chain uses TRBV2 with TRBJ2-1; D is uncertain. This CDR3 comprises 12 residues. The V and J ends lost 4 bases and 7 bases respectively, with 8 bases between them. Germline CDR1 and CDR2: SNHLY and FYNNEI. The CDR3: CASSGNPNEQFF. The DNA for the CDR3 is TGTGCCAGCAGTGGAAACCCTAATGAGCAGTTCTTC.

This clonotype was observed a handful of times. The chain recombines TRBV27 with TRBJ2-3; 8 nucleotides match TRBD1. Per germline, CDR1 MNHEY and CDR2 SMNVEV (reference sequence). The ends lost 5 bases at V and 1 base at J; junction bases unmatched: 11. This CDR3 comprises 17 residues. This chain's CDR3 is CASSLSTGAGGTDTQYF. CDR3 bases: TGTGCCAGCAGTCTTTCGACAGGGGCCGGGGGCACAGATACGCAGTATTTT.

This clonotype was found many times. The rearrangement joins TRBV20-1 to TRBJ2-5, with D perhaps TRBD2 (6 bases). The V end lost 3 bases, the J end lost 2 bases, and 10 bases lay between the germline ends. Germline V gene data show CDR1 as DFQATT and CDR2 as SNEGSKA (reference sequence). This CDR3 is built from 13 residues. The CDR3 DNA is TGCAGTGCTAGCCGGGACTTACAAGAGACCCAGTACTTC. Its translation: CSASRDLQETQYF.

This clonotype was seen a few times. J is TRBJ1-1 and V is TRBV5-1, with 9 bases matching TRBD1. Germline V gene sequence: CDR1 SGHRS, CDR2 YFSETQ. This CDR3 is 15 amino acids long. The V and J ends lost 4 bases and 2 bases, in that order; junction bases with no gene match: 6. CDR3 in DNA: TGCGCCAGCAGCACTTCTACAGGGGGCAACACTGAAGCTTTCTTT. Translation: CASSTSTGGNTEAFF.

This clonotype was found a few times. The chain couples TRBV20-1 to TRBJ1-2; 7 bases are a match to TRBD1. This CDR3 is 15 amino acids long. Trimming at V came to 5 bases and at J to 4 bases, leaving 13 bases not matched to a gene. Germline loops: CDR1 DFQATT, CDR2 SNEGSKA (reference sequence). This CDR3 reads CSARGQDHLLYGYTF. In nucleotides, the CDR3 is TGCAGTGCTCGCGGACAGGACCACCTTCTCTATGGCTACACCTTC.

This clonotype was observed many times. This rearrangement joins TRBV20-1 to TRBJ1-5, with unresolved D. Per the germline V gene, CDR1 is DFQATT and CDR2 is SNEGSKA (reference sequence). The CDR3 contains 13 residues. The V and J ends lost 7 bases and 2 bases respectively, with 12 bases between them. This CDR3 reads CSVAGAGNQPQHF. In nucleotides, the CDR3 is TGCAGTGTCGCGGGCGCCGGCAATCAGCCCCAGCATTTT.

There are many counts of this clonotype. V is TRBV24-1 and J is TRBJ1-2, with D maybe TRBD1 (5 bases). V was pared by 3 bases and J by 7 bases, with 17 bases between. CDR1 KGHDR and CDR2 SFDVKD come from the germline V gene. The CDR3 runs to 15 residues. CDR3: CATSDRDVDTGGYTF. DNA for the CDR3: TGTGCCACCAGTGATCGAGATGTAGACACAGGTGGCTACACCTTC.

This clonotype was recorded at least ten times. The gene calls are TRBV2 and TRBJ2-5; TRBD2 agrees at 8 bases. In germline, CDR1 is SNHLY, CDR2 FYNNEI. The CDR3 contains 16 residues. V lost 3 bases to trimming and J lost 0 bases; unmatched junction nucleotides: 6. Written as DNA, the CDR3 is TGTGCCAGCAGTGAGCTAGCGGGTGTGTACCAAGAGACCCAGTACTTC. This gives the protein CASSELAGVYQETQYF. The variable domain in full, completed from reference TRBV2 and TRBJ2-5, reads EPEVTQTPSHQVTQMGQEVILRCVPISNHLYFYWYRQILGQKVEFLVSFYNNEISEKSEIFDDQFSVERPDGSNFTLKIRSTKLEDSAMYFCASSELAGVYQETQYFGPGTRLLVL.

The DNA of the CDR3 is TGTGCCAGCAGAGGTAGCGGGAGCGAGACCCAGTACTTC. It yields the protein CASRGSGSETQYF. The V and J genes are TRBV6-2 or TRBV6-3 and TRBJ2-5; 9 nucleotides line up with TRBD2. This CDR3 comprises 13 residues. Germline trimming cut 6 bases from V and 5 bases from J; bases unmatched to any gene: 4. CDR1 MNHEY and CDR2 SVGEGT come from the germline V gene.

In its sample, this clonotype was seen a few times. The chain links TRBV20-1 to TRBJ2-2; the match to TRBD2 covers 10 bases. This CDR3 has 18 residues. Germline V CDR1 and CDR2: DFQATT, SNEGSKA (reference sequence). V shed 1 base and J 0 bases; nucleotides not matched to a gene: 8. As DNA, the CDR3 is TGCAGTGCTAGAGGGGCTAGCGGGAGTTCCCCGAACACCGGGGAGCTGTTTTTT. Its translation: CSARGASGSSPNTGELFF.

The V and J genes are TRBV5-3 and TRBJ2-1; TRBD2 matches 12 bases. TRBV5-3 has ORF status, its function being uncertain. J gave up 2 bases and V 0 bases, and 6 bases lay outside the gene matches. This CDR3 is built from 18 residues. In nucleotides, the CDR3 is TGTGCCAGAAGCTTGGCTAGCGGGGGGGCCTTGGCCTACAATGAGCAGTTCTTC. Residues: CARSLASGGALAYNEQFF.

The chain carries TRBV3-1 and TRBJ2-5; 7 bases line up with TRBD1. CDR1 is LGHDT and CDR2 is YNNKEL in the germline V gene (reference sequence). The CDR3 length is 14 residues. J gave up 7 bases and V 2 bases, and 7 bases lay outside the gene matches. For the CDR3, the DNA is TGTGCCAGCAGCCAACTAGGGGGCGAGGGGACCCAGTACTTC. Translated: CASSQLGGEGTQYF.

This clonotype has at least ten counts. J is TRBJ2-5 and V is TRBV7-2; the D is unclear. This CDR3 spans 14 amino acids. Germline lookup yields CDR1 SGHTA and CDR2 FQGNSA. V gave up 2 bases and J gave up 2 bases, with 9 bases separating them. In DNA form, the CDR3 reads TGTGCCAGCAGCTTAACACCGGCACAAGAGACCCAGTACTTC. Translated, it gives CASSLTPAQETQYF.

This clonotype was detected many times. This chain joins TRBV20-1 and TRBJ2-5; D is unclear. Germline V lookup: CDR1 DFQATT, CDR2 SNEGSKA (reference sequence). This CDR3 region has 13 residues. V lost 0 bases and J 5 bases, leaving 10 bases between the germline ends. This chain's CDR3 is CSARDIASETQYF. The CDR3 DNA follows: TGCAGTGCTAGAGATATAGCTTCGGAGACCCAGTACTTC.

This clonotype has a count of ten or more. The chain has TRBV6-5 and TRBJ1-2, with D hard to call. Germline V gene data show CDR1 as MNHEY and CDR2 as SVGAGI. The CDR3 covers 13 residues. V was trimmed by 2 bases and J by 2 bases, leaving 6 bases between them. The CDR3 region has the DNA TGTGCCAGCAGTTACGCCAACAACTATGGCTACACCTTC. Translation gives CASSYANNYGYTF.

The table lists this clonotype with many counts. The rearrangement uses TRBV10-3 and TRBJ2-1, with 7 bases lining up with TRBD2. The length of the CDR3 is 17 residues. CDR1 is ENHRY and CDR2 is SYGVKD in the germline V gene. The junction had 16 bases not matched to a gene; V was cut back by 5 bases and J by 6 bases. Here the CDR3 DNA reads TGTGCCATCAGTCTAGGTGGGGGGGACTCCTCGGCCAATGAGCAGTTCTTC. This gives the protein CAISLGGGDSSANEQFF.

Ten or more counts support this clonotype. CDR3 DNA sequence: TGTGCCAGCAGCTTTGGGGACGGTCAAGAGACCCAGTACTTC. It encodes CASSFGDGQETQYF. The rearrangement joins TRBV11-2 to TRBJ2-5; either TRBD1 or TRBD2 may fit D (5 bases each). CDR1 and CDR2 (germline): SGHAT, FQNNGV. This CDR3 comprises 14 residues. V lost 3 bases and J 2 bases, leaving 10 bases between the germline ends.

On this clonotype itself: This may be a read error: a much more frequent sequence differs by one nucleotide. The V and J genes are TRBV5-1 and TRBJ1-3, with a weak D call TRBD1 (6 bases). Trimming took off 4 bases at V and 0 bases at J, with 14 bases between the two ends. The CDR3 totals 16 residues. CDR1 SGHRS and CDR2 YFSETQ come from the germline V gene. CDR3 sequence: CASSVQGRSSGNTIYF. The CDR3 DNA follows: TGCGCCAGCAGCGTACAGGGTAGAAGCTCTGGAAACACCATATATTTT.

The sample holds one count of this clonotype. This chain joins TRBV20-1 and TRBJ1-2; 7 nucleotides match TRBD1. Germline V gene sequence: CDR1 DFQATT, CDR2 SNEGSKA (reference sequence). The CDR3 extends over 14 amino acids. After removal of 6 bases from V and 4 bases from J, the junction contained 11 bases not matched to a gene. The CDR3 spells CSARDRATFYGYTF. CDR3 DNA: TGCAGTGCCCGAGACAGGGCCACATTCTATGGCTACACCTTC.

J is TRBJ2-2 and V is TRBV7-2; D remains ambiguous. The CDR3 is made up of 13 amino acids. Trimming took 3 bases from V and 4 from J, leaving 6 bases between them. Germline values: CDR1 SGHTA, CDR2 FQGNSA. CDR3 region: CASSFSSTGELFF. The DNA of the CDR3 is TGTGCCAGCAGCTTTAGTAGCACCGGGGAGCTGTTTTTT.

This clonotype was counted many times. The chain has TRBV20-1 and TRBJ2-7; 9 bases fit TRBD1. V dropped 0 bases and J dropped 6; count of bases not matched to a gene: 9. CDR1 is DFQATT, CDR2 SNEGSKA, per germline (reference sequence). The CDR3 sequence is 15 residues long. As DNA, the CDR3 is TGCAGTGCTAGAGATGCGGGACAGGGTATGCTCGAGCAGTACTTC. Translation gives CSARDAGQGMLEQYF.

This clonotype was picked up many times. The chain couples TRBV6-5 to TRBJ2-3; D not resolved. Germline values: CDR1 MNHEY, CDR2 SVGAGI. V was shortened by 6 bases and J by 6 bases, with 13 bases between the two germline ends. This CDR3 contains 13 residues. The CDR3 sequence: CASRSSLADTQYF. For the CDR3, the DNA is TGTGCCAGCAGAAGCTCGCTGGCCGATACGCAGTATTTT.

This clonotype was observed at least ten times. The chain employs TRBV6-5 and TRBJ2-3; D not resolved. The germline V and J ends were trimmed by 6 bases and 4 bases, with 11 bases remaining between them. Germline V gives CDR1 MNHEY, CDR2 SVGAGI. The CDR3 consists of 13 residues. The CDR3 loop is CASRKSSADTQYF. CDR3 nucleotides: TGTGCCAGCAGAAAATCATCGGCAGATACGCAGTATTTT.

The CDR3: CSAPVTGETEAFF. For the CDR3, the DNA is TGCAGTGCCCCGGTAACAGGGGAGACTGAAGCTTTCTTT. V gene TRBV20-1 combines with J gene TRBJ1-1, with TRBD1 matching 7 bases. The J segment lost 5 bases and the V segment lost 6 bases, leaving 9 bases of the junction unmatched. The CDR3 has 13 amino acids. Germline loops: CDR1 DFQATT, CDR2 SNEGSKA (reference sequence).

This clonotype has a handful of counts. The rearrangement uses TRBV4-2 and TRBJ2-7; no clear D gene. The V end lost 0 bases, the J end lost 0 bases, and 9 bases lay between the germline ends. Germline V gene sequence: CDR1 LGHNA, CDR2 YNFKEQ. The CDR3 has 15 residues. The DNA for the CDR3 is TGTGCCAGCAGCCAAGAAGAATCGTTCTCCTACGAGCAGTACTTC. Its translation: CASSQEESFSYEQYF.

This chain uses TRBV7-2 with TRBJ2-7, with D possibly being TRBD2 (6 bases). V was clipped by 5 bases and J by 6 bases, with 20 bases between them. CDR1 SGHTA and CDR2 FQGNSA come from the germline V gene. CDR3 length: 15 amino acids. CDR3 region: CASSPPGLVGSEQYF. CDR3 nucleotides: TGTGCCAGCAGCCCTCCGGGACTCGTCGGGAGCGAGCAGTACTTC.